The clone carrying this T cell receptor beta chain appeared many times. The sample is drawn from a study of identical twins. Unique molecular identifiers were present on the cDNA, and a universal primer site came from template switching. TCRdb reprocessed the 5' RACE reads via MiXCR and lists one record per CDR3 protein. This sample has hundreds of thousands of distinct CDR3 sequences, with 12% found just once. The V end was cut by 3 bases, the J end by 3 bases, with 11 bases between. The CDR3 runs to 15 residues. Germline V gene sequence: CDR1 LGHDT, CDR2 YNNKEL (reference sequence). The data also belong to a second study, concerning yellow fever vaccine responses in identical twins.

The clonotype comes from a woman younger than 30 in good health. Sequenced material: CD8+ T cells sorted from blood. The V call is TRBV3-1, the J call TRBJ2-2, with D perhaps TRBD1 or TRBD2 (5 bases each). The CDR3 DNA reads TGTGCCAGCAGCCAGGCTAGCAGGGACACCGGGGAGCTGTTTTTT. Translated: CASSQASRDTGELFF.